Given below is one TCR beta chain in context. Its target is not known. Then a second PCR, running roughly 7 to 11 cycles, was carried out with a sample-barcoded 5' primer and a J-beta primer mix. In TCRdb, the 5' RACE reads were re-called with MiXCR into one record per CDR3 protein. The top ten clones hold approximately 20% of a sample with 850,000 to 1,300,000 distinct CDR3 sequences, under 45% of them seen once. The CDR3 is 13 residues long. The junction had 7 bases not matched to a gene; V was cut back by 5 bases and J by 4 bases. Germline lookup yields CDR1 DFQATT and CDR2 SNEGSKA (reference sequence). This sample is drawn from a study of blood T cells in healthy people across ages. Findings of the study overall: What prevented conclusive comparison of naive and antigen-experienced cells was that PBMCs were unsorted. Researchers report that TCR beta diversity correlated strongly with naive T cell percentage.

The rearrangement uses TRBV20-1 and TRBJ1-2, with 7 bases lining up with TRBD1. The clonotype was recovered from a woman aged 55-70 years in good health. Material: blood. In DNA form, the CDR3 reads TGCAGTGCTTCCCGGGACAGAGTCTATGGCTACACCTTC. Protein: CSASRDRVYGYTF.